Each of the 11 T cell receptor beta chains below was sequenced from the same sample in a study of response to subunit inactivated influenza vaccine. TCRdb reprocessed the RT-PCR reads via MiXCR and lists one record per CDR3 protein. This table has about 500,000 distinct CDR3 sequences, under 15% appearing once. The input for sequencing was PBMCs from blood, taken about 40 days after vaccination. The source is a man aged 50-59 years who received an inactivated influenza vaccine.

This clonotype has a handful of counts. This sequence joins TRBV7-2 and TRBJ1-4; tentative D call: TRBD1 (5 bases). CDR1 and CDR2 from the germline V gene are SGHTA and FQGNSA. This CDR3 comprises 15 residues. V was clipped by 2 bases and J by 5 bases, with 12 bases between them. CDR3 region: CASSLRWGGNEKLFF. CDR3 in DNA: TGTGCCAGCAGCTTAAGGTGGGGGGGGAATGAAAAACTGTTTTTT.

This chain uses TRBV7-9 with TRBJ2-1, with no clear D. This CDR3 has 14 residues. Germline V gives CDR1 SEHNR, CDR2 FQNEAQ (reference sequence). V dropped 4 bases and J dropped 2 bases, with 9 bases sitting between them. CDR3 loop: CASSSPGPYNEQFF. The CDR3 region has the DNA TGTGCCAGCAGCTCACCGGGTCCCTACAATGAGCAGTTCTTC.

The table lists this clonotype with a few counts. The genes are TRBV5-1 and TRBJ2-1; perhaps D is TRBD1 or TRBD2 (5 bases each). From germline, CDR1 is SGHRS and CDR2 YFSETQ. The CDR3 contains 15 residues. The V end lost 6 bases, the J end lost 0 bases, and 13 bases lay between the germline ends. This CDR3 is CASTPVGTSYNEQFF. The CDR3 DNA is TGCGCCAGCACCCCAGTCGGGACCTCCTACAATGAGCAGTTCTTC.

Ten or more counts support this clonotype. The chain links TRBV20-1 to TRBJ2-1; 8 nucleotides agree with TRBD1. V gave up 6 bases and J gave up 2 bases; unmatched junction bases: 3. The CDR3 has 13 residues. The germline V gene encodes CDR1 DFQATT and CDR2 SNEGSKA (reference sequence). CDR3 sequence (DNA): TGCAGTGCACAACAGGGGGCCTACAATGAGCAGTTCTTC. Residues: CSAQQGAYNEQFF.

With respect to this clonotype: Relative to the germline gene, one junction end is altered; a read error may explain this. The rearrangement uses TRBV20-1 and TRBJ2-5; 7 nucleotides match TRBD1. The CDR3 contains 17 residues. CDR1 is DFQATT, CDR2 SNEGSKA, per germline (reference sequence). The CDR3 coding sequence is TGCTGTGCTACCCCTCTGGGATCGGGACAGCCCCAAGAGACCCAGTACTTC. Encoded protein: CCATPLGSGQPQETQYF.

This clonotype was observed at least ten times. The chain is built from TRBV10-3 and TRBJ1-5, with TRBD1 identical over 8 bases. This CDR3 is built from 13 residues. Germline CDR1 is ENHRY and CDR2 is SYGVKD. The trim removed 1 base at V and 8 bases at J, leaving 1 base unmatched. CDR3 protein: CAISEWTGKPQHF. DNA of the CDR3: TGTGCCATCAGTGAGTGGACAGGGAAGCCCCAGCATTTT.

This clonotype was seen a few times. This chain uses TRBV11-2 with TRBJ2-2, with 9 nucleotides matching TRBD1. From germline, CDR1 is SGHAT and CDR2 FQNNGV. Trimming cost V 5 bases and J 6 bases; bases outside gene matches: 7. The CDR3 runs to 15 residues. In DNA form, the CDR3 reads TGTGCCAGCAGCAGGGACAGGGATACAGCCGGGGAGCTGTTTTTT. This translates into CASSRDRDTAGELFF.

The chain is built from TRBV10-3 and TRBJ2-7, with D possibly being TRBD2 (5 bases). Per the germline V gene, CDR1 is ENHRY and CDR2 is SYGVKD. Trimming pared 6 bases from V and 5 bases from J, leaving 11 bases between. CDR3 length equals 12 residues. The CDR3 DNA reads TGTGCCATCAGCGAGGACTCGAACGAGCAGTACTTC. Translating it yields CAISEDSNEQYF.

This clonotype was picked up a small number of times. The chain combines TRBV6-5 with TRBJ2-1; perhaps D is TRBD1 or TRBD2 (6 bases each). Deletions cut 0 bases from V and 4 bases from J, with 13 bases between. There are 16 residues in the CDR3. Germline assignment: CDR1 MNHEY and CDR2 SVGAGI. This CDR3 reads CASSYSNRGPYNEQFF. CDR3 DNA sequence: TGTGCCAGCAGTTACTCAAATCGGGGGCCGTACAATGAGCAGTTCTTC.

This clonotype was detected many times. The chain combines TRBV20-1 with TRBJ2-1; 13 bases are a match to TRBD2. Unmatched junction bases numbered 11, after V lost 6 bases and J lost 9 bases. Germline CDR1 is DFQATT and CDR2 is SNEGSKA (reference sequence). The CDR3 has 15 residues. The CDR3 nucleotides are TGCAGTGCAACAAAGAGGACTAGCGGGAGATCTGAGCAGTTCTTC. As protein: CSATKRTSGRSEQFF.

This clonotype was observed a handful of times. The rearrangement uses TRBV20-1 and TRBJ2-1; possibly TRBD2 for D (5 bases). Germline V lookup: CDR1 DFQATT, CDR2 SNEGSKA (reference sequence). V lost 0 bases, J lost 2 bases, and 11 bases lay in between. The CDR3 runs to 15 residues. CDR3 amino acids: CSARDMEVAYNEQFF. DNA of the CDR3: TGCAGTGCTAGAGATATGGAGGTAGCCTACAATGAGCAGTTCTTC.